These T cell receptor beta chains were read from a single sample in a study of blood T cell repertoires in COVID-19. Measured with immunoSEQ multiplex PCR; TCRdb has only the in-frame clones, and not every one. Seen here are about 140,000 clones, 70% to 90% observed once, and the top ten hold about 8%. The sample taken for sequencing was peripheral blood. These receptors were collected from a woman aged 60-75 years with acute or convalescent COVID-19. CDR3s include the opening cysteine and the closing phenylalanine or tryptophan. A D gene is named only where the DNA matches it firmly. Clone size is given for some rows only: seen once, a few or many times, or a class if the clone is expanded.

cdr3_nt	cdr3_aa	cdr3_length	clone_size	v_call	j_call	d_call
TGTGCCACCTACAGGGTCACAGATACGCAGTATTTT	CATYRVTDTQYF	12	-	TRBV24-1	TRBJ2-3	-
TGTGCCAGCAGCCAAGAAAGACCCAGCGGCGAGCAGTACTTC	CASSQERPSGEQYF	14	-	TRBV4-2	TRBJ2-7	-
TGTGCCAGCAGTTTATCCCTAGAAGGGGGCTTTAATGGCTACACCTTC	CASSLSLEGGFNGYTF	16	once	TRBV28	TRBJ1-2	TRBD1
TGTGCCAGCACACAATGGGGGGCGAACACCGGGGAGCTGTTTTTT	CASTQWGANTGELFF	15	-	TRBV5-5	TRBJ2-2	-
TGTGCCAGCAGCTATAGGACAGGAGGCTATAATTCACCCCTCCACTTT	CASSYRTGGYNSPLHF	16	-	TRBV7-2	TRBJ1-6	TRBD1
TGTGCCAGCAGCGCCCGGGAGTACACTGAAGCTTTCTTT	CASSAREYTEAFF	13	-	TRBV9	TRBJ1-1	-
TGTGCCAGTAGAACTGACTACGAGCAGTACTTC	CASRTDYEQYF	11	-	TRBV19	TRBJ2-7	-
TGTGCCAGCAGCTTTGAGATGGACACTGAAGCTTTCTTT	CASSFEMDTEAFF	13	few	TRBV11-3	TRBJ1-1	-
TGTGCCAGCAGCTCCCGCCCCGGGGAGACCCAGTACTTC	CASSSRPGETQYF	13	-	TRBV5-6	TRBJ2-5	-
TGTGCCAGCAGCTTAACCGTCCGGGGACTCGATAGCAATCAGCCCCAGCATTTT	CASSLTVRGLDSNQPQHF	18	-	TRBV7-2	TRBJ1-5	-
TGTGCCAGCAGCTTTTTAGTCGGTTCGGGACAGGGACAAGAGACCCAGTACTTC	CASSFLVGSGQGQETQYF	18	-	TRBV11-3	TRBJ2-5	TRBD1
TGTGCCAGCAGCTCGACTAGCGGGTTATCCGGGGAGCTGTTTTTT	CASSSTSGLSGELFF	15	-	TRBV3-1/TRBV3-2	TRBJ2-2	TRBD2
TGTGCCAGCAGTTTCTCTGAAGGGGACAGGTCGAACTATGGCTACACCTTC	CASSFSEGDRSNYGYTF	17	-	TRBV27	TRBJ1-2	TRBD1
TGTGCCTGGAGCGGAGGGGCCCAAAAGACCCAGTACTTC	CAWSGGAQKTQYF	13	-	TRBV30	TRBJ2-5	-
TGTGCCAGCAGCTTGGCGGACAGCCGGAACTACAATGAGCAGTTCTTC	CASSLADSRNYNEQFF	16	-	TRBV5-4	TRBJ2-1	-
TGTGCCATCAGTGGACAGGTGGGATACAATGAGCAGTTCTTC	CAISGQVGYNEQFF	14	-	TRBV10-3	TRBJ2-1	-
TGCGCCAGCAGTGAGTCGGCATTAAACGCGGGGGGGCGAGAGACCCAGTACTTC	CASSESALNAGGRETQYF	18	-	TRBV10-1	TRBJ2-5	TRBD2
TGCGCCAGCAGCCAAGAAGTTACGGCACAGGGGAATCAGCCCCAGCATTTT	CASSQEVTAQGNQPQHF	17	few	TRBV4-1	TRBJ1-5	TRBD1
TGTGCCAGCAGTTCCCAGGTTCATCAGCCCCAGCATTTT	CASSSQVHQPQHF	13	-	TRBV6-5	TRBJ1-5	-
TGTGCCATCAGTAGCAGCGGGACAGGGCGCACAGATACGCAGTATTTT	CAISSSGTGRTDTQYF	16	once	TRBV10-3	TRBJ2-3	TRBD1
TGTGCCTCCCAGAGGGTTAGTGGACAGACCCAGTACTTC	CASQRVSGQTQYF	13	-	TRBV7-2	TRBJ2-5	-
TGTGCCAGCAGCCAAGATCTCTGGACAGGGGAAGGTTCCTACGAGCAGTACTTC	CASSQDLWTGEGSYEQYF	18	few	TRBV3-1/TRBV3-2	TRBJ2-7	TRBD1
TGTGCCAGCAGTACCTCCCGAATAGCTGGCGGGGGGGACCAAGAGACCCAGTACTTC	CASSTSRIAGGGDQETQYF	19	-	TRBV2	TRBJ2-5	TRBD2
TGTGCCAGCGGTGTCCCCGGAGTGGGTAACACTGAAGCTTTCTTT	CASGVPGVGNTEAFF	15	once	TRBV28	TRBJ1-1	-
TGTGCCAGCAGTTTAGGTCGGGTAACAGAGCAGTACTTC	CASSLGRVTEQYF	13	-	TRBV27	TRBJ2-7	-
TGTGCCAGCAGTTCCTTTTCAGCGGGATACCATTCACCCCTCCACTTT	CASSSFSAGYHSPLHF	16	-	TRBV27	TRBJ1-6	-
TGTGCCAGCAGCTTAGGGGGACAGAGTTACGAGACCCAGTACTTC	CASSLGGQSYETQYF	15	-	TRBV11-3	TRBJ2-5	TRBD1
TGTGCCAGCAGTCCGGGACAGGGTTACACCTTC	CASSPGQGYTF	11	-	TRBV28	TRBJ1-2	TRBD1
TGTGCCAGCAGCTTGGCCATCGCAGGGTCGGATGGCTACACCTTC	CASSLAIAGSDGYTF	15	-	TRBV5-5	TRBJ1-2	-
TGTGCCAGCAGTGAAGCGCAGTCGGGAAGTAATGAAAAACTGTTTTTT	CASSEAQSGSNEKLFF	16	once	TRBV6-1	TRBJ1-4	-
TGTGCCAGCTCACCGCTTCCCCCTAAAGGGACAGCCACCTATAATTCACCCCTCCACTTT	CASSPLPPKGTATYNSPLHF	20	-	TRBV18	TRBJ1-6	TRBD1
TGTGCCAGCAGTCGTCTTCTAGAAGAGACCCAGTACTTC	CASSRLLEETQYF	13	-	TRBV27	TRBJ2-5	-
TGTGCCAGCAGCTTAGATCGGGACAGGGGGCTTACTGAAGCTTTCTTT	CASSLDRDRGLTEAFF	16	-	TRBV7-2	TRBJ1-1	TRBD1
TGTGCCAGCAGCCGGATGGGCAGCCTGGAGGTTTACACTGAAGCTTTCTTT	CASSRMGSLEVYTEAFF	17	-	TRBV7-9	TRBJ1-1	-
TGTGCCAGCAGTAGCGAGGTCGGGGGTCTTCGCGCCTACGAGCAGTACTTC	CASSSEVGGLRAYEQYF	17	-	TRBV6-2/TRBV6-3	TRBJ2-7	-